This entry lists 12 T cell receptor beta chains sequenced from one sample in a study of shared clonotypes between healthy human individuals. Some clones are missing from TCRdb's copy, which holds only in-frame ones; the method was immunoSEQ multiplex PCR. The data hold nearly 750,000 clones, with around 70% observed a single time. What was sequenced was memory CD4+ T cells sorted from blood. Described subset: CD45RA-negative fraction. All receptors derive from a woman in her twenties or thirties in good health.

This clone was counted between two and nine times. A far larger clone is just one base off, so this is likely a read error. Other DNA sequences of this sample code for an identical CDR3. This CDR3 reads CASSQEQSNQPQHF. CDR3 nucleotides: TGCGCCAGCAGCCAAGAACAGAGCAATCAGCCCCAGCATTTT. The chain carries TRBV4-1 and TRBJ1-5; D unresolved. CDR1 is MGHRA, CDR2 YSYEKL, per germline. V was shortened by 0 bases and J by 1 base, with 4 bases between the two germline ends. The CDR3 contains 14 residues.

The genes are TRBV28 and TRBJ1-5; D is undetermined. The V end was cut by 2 bases, the J end by 3 bases, with 11 bases between. This CDR3 region has 15 residues. The germline V gene encodes CDR1 MDHEN and CDR2 SYDVKM. CDR3 amino acids: CASSLTGTSNQPQHF. The CDR3 DNA reads as TGTGCCAGCAGTTTAACTGGTACATCCAATCAGCCCCAGCATTTT.

A single count supports this clone. This rearrangement joins TRBV7-9 to TRBJ2-7; TRBD1 matches 7 bases. Trimming cost V 1 base and J 3 bases; bases outside gene matches: 6. The CDR3 is made up of 15 amino acids. From germline, CDR1 is SEHNR and CDR2 FQNEAQ (reference sequence). CDR3 sequence (DNA): TGTGCCAGCAGCTTAGTAAATAGGGGGCGCTACGAGCAGTACTTC. Translated, it gives CASSLVNRGRYEQYF.

V is TRBV2 and J is TRBJ2-6; D perhaps matches TRBD2 (5 bases). This CDR3 region has 14 residues. V lost 7 bases and J 2 bases, leaving 9 bases between the germline ends. Germline lookup yields CDR1 SNHLY and CDR2 FYNNEI. The CDR3 spells CASTGNPGANVLTF. CDR3 nucleotides: TGTGCCAGCACCGGGAACCCTGGGGCCAACGTCCTGACTTTC.

The chain employs TRBV9 and TRBJ2-2; 13 positions match TRBD2. This CDR3 contains 17 residues. V was pared by 4 bases and J by 4 bases, with 7 bases of the junction left unmatched. CDR1 is SGDLS and CDR2 is YYNGEE in the germline V gene. CDR3 in DNA: TGTGCCAGCAGCCCGCGACTAGCGGGAGGTATCACCGGGGAGCTGTTTTTT. It specifies CASSPRLAGGITGELFF.

This chain connects TRBV13 to TRBJ2-1; a possible D gene is TRBD1 (6 bases). The germline V gene has CDR1 PRHDT and CDR2 FYEKMQ (reference sequence). Trimming took off 6 bases at V and 4 bases at J, with 16 bases between the two ends. The CDR3 runs 15 residues. In DNA form, the CDR3 reads TGTGCCAGCAGGTTACAGGGAGCCCAGTACAATGAGCAGTTCTTC. This translates into CASRLQGAQYNEQFF.

The chain employs TRBV2 and TRBJ2-7; TRBD2 matches at 13 bases. This CDR3 has 18 residues. Germline V lookup: CDR1 SNHLY, CDR2 FYNNEI. The junction had 13 bases not matched to a gene; V was cut back by 6 bases and J by 2 bases. CDR3 coding DNA: TGTGCCAGCAGCCAGTGGGGCCCCGGGACTAGCGGGACCTACGAGCAGTACTTC. Translation: CASSQWGPGTSGTYEQYF.

The rearrangement joins TRBV9 to TRBJ2-6, with D perhaps being TRBD1 or TRBD2 (5 bases each). The V and J ends lost 1 base and 4 bases respectively, with 18 bases between them. This CDR3 has 18 residues. The V gene's germline CDR1 is SGDLS and CDR2 YYNGEE. The CDR3, as DNA: TGTGCCAGCAGCGTAACCGGGACCGGCGGGCTAGGGGCCAACGTCCTGACTTTC. The encoded protein is CASSVTGTGGLGANVLTF.

This rearrangement joins TRBV15 to TRBJ1-4, with 9 bases identical to TRBD1. The length of the CDR3 is 15 residues. The trim removed 6 bases at V and 11 bases at J, leaving 13 bases unmatched. Germline CDR1 is LNHNV and CDR2 is YYDKDF (reference sequence). The CDR3 sequence is CATSKQGARSGKLFF. CDR3 bases: TGTGCCACCAGTAAACAGGGGGCGCGGAGCGGGAAACTGTTTTTT.

This chain joins TRBV5-4 and TRBJ2-5, with 9 bases matching TRBD1. CDR1 is SGHNT, CDR2 YYREEE, per germline (reference sequence). CDR3 length: 14 residues. The trim removed 1 base at V and 3 bases at J, leaving 1 base unmatched. CDR3 loop: CASSLWTGEETQYF. The DNA of the CDR3 is TGTGCCAGCAGCTTGTGGACAGGGGAAGAGACCCAGTACTTC.

Worth noting for this clone: This specimen includes other DNA sequences encoding the same CDR3. CDR3 sequence (DNA): TGCGCCAGCAGCCAGGGGGTTGGGGCCAACGTCCTGACTTTC. Translated: CASSQGVGANVLTF. The genes are TRBV5-1 and TRBJ2-6; 7 bases agree with TRBD1. CDR1 and CDR2 (germline): SGHRS, YFSETQ. V dropped 4 bases and J dropped 3; count of bases not matched to a gene: 1. This CDR3 is built from 14 residues.

The V and J genes are TRBV2 and TRBJ2-2; 9 nucleotides line up with TRBD2. From germline, CDR1 is SNHLY and CDR2 FYNNEI. The CDR3 extends over 16 amino acids. Trimming took 4 bases from V and 5 from J; bases not matched to a gene: 8. The CDR3 sequence is CASSALSGRKTGELFF. CDR3 bases: TGTGCCAGCAGTGCCTTAAGCGGGAGGAAGACCGGGGAGCTGTTTTTT.